These T cell receptor beta chains were read from a single sample in a study of T cells in Graves' hyperthyroidism and ophthalmopathy. TCRdb analysed the multiplex PCR reads with MiXCR anew, one entry per CDR3 protein. The data show 310,000 or so distinct CDR3 sequences, approximately 15% seen once. What was sequenced was blood. These receptors all stem from a woman aged 55-69 years with Graves' ophthalmopathy. CDR3s include the opening cysteine and the closing phenylalanine or tryptophan. Each record gives: D gene, V gene, clone size, J gene, CDR3 protein, CDR3 DNA. The D gene is left open where the match is weak. Clone size appears in some rows only: once, few, many, or a class for an expanded clone.

>NA|TRBV4-3|NA|TRBJ2-7
CASSQAHTGETYEQYF
TGCGCCAGCAGCCAAGCCCACACAGGAGAAACCTACGAGCAGTACTTC
>TRBD1|TRBV5-8|many|TRBJ2-7
CASSLAQGGWNGEQYF
TGTGCCAGCAGCTTGGCCCAAGGGGGCTGGAACGGCGAGCAGTACTTC
>TRBD1|TRBV4-2|NA|TRBJ1-1
CASSRRDRESFVAQAFF
TGTGCCAGCAGCCGCCGGGACAGGGAGAGTTTCGTAGCGCAAGCTTTCTTT
>NA|TRBV5-8|few|TRBJ1-6
CASSLGDANSPLHF
TGTGCCAGCAGCTTGGGAGATGCAAATTCACCCCTCCACTTT
>NA|TRBV6-2/TRBV6-3|many|TRBJ2-5
CASSYGLGTAGETQYF
TGTGCCAGCAGTTACGGTCTGGGCACCGCGGGAGAGACCCAGTACTTC
>TRBD1|TRBV6-5|NA|TRBJ1-2
CASSYSGTGGARNYGYTF
TGTGCCAGCAGTTACTCGGGGACAGGGGGCGCACGGAACTATGGCTACACCTTC
>NA|TRBV27|few|TRBJ2-5
CASSLSLLTGRETQYF
TGTGCCAGCAGTTTATCCCTCTTGACAGGTCGGGAGACCCAGTACTTC
>NA|TRBV2|many|TRBJ1-4
CASTLDRNLNEKLFF
TGTGCCAGCACTCTGGACAGAAACCTTAATGAAAAACTGTTTTTT
>NA|TRBV6-1|few|TRBJ2-1
CASSSQGWNEQFF
TGTGCCAGCAGTTCTCAAGGGTGGAATGAGCAGTTCTTC
>NA|TRBV11-2|many|TRBJ2-3
CASSLNPGITDTQYF
TGTGCCAGCAGCTTAAACCCAGGCATCACAGATACGCAGTATTTT
>NA|TRBV7-2|NA|TRBJ2-2
CASSFRGAVVGELFF
TGTGCCAGCAGCTTTCGGGGGGCGGTCGTCGGGGAGCTGTTTTTT
>NA|TRBV3-1|many|TRBJ2-7
CASSQPGYYEQYF
TGTGCCAGCAGCCAACCCGGATACTACGAGCAGTACTTC
>NA|TRBV7-2|many|TRBJ2-6
CASSLGGTGSGANVLTF
TGTGCCAGCAGCTTAGGGGGAACAGGCTCTGGGGCCAACGTCCTGACTTTC
>NA|TRBV18|NA|TRBJ2-7
CASSAGETYEQYF
TGTGCCAGCTCGGCAGGTGAAACCTACGAGCAGTACTTC
>NA|TRBV7-2|many|TRBJ1-1
CASSSPREGGRAFF
TGTGCCAGCAGCTCGCCCAGGGAAGGGGGGAGAGCTTTCTTT
>NA|TRBV2|many|TRBJ2-3
CASSREALTQYF
TGTGCCAGCAGCCGGGAAGCCCTTACGCAGTATTTT
>TRBD1|TRBV28|many|TRBJ2-5
CASIDRATETQYF
TGTGCCAGCATAGACAGGGCTACGGAGACCCAGTACTTC
>NA|TRBV9|once|TRBJ1-1
CASSAAQDTEAFF
TGTGCCAGCAGCGCTGCCCAGGACACTGAAGCTTTCTTT
>NA|TRBV25-1|NA|TRBJ2-7
CASSDSPGRFLEQYF
TGTGCCAGCAGTGATTCCCCGGGACGGTTCTTGGAGCAGTACTTC
>NA|TRBV20-1|many|TRBJ2-3
CSARGFSDTQYF
TGCAGTGCTAGGGGGTTTTCAGATACGCAGTATTTT
>NA|TRBV20-1|NA|TRBJ2-1
CSASGSEQFF
TGCAGTGCTAGCGGCTCCGAGCAGTTCTTC
>TRBD1|TRBV24-1|few|TRBJ2-1
CATSDFYRGNEQFF
TGTGCCACCAGTGATTTCTACAGGGGGAATGAGCAGTTCTTC
>TRBD1|TRBV19|NA|TRBJ1-5
CASSTTGQGHLRGNQPQHF
TGTGCCAGTAGTACCACGGGACAGGGGCACCTTAGGGGCAATCAGCCCCAGCATTTT
>TRBD1|TRBV6-1|NA|TRBJ2-7
CANRDSDSYEQYF
TGTGCCAACAGGGACAGTGACTCCTACGAGCAGTACTTC
>NA|TRBV4-2|NA|TRBJ2-6
CASSQDVNSGANVLTF
TGTGCCAGCAGCCAAGATGTGAACTCTGGGGCCAACGTCCTGACTTTC
>TRBD1|TRBV5-5|many|TRBJ1-2
CASRNAGTADGYTF
TGTGCCAGCAGAAATGCCGGGACAGCCGATGGCTACACCTTC
>NA|TRBV5-1|many|TRBJ2-2
CASSLALEAGELFF
TGCGCCAGCAGCTTGGCCCTCGAGGCCGGGGAGCTGTTTTTT